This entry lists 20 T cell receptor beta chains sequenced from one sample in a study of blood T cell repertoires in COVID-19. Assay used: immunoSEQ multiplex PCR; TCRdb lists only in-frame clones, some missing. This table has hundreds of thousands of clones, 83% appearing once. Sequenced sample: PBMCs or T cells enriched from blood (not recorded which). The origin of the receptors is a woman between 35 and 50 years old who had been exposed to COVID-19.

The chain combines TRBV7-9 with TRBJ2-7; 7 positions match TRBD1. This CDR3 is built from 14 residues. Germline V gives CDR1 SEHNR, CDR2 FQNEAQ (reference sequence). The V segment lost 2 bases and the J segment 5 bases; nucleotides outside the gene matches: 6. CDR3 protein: CASSLSDRVNEQYF. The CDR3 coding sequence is TGTGCCAGCAGCTTATCAGACAGGGTCAACGAGCAGTACTTC.

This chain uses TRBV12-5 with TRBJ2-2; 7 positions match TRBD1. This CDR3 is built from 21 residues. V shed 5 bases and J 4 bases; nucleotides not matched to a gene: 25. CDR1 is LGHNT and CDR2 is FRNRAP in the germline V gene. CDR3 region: CASGREKMTGTVVGFTGELFF. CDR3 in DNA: TGTGCTAGTGGTCGCGAAAAGATGACAGGGACGGTGGTGGGATTCACCGGGGAGCTGTTTTTT.

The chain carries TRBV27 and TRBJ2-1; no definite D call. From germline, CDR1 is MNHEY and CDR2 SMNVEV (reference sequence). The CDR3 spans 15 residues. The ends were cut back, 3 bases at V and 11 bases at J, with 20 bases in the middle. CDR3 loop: CASSFMQAPTSKQFF. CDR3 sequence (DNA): TGTGCCAGCAGTTTTATGCAGGCCCCAACTTCTAAGCAGTTCTTC.

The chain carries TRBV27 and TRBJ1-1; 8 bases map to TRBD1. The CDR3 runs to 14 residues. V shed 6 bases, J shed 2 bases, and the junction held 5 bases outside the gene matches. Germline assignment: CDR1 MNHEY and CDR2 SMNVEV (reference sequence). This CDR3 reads CASSSGQVNTEAFF. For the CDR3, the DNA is TGTGCCAGCAGCTCGGGACAGGTCAACACTGAAGCTTTCTTT.

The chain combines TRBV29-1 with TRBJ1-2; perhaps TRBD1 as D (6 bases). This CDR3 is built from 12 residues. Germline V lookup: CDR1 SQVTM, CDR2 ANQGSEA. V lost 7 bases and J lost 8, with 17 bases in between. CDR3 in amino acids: CSGGGGEWGYTF. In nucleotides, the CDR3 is TGCAGCGGCGGGGGGGGCGAATGGGGCTACACCTTC.

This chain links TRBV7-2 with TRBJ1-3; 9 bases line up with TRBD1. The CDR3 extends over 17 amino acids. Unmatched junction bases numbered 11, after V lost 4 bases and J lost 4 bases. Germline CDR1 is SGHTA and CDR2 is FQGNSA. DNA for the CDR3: TGTGCCAGCAGCTCTTCCGGGACAGGGTTAGGAGGAAACACCATATATTTT. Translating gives CASSSSGTGLGGNTIYF.

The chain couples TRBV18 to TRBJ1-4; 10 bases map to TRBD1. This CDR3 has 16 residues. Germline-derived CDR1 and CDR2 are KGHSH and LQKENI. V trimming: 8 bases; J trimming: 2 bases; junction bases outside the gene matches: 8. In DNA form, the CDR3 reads TGTGCCAGCGCCGCCGGACAGGGGGGGACTAATGAAAAACTGTTTTTT. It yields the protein CASAAGQGGTNEKLFF.

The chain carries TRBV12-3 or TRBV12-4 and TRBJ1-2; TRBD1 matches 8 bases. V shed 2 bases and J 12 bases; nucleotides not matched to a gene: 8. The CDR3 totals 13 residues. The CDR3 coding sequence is TGTGCCAGCAGTTTATCCAGGGGGCGAATAAACACCTTC. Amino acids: CASSLSRGRINTF.

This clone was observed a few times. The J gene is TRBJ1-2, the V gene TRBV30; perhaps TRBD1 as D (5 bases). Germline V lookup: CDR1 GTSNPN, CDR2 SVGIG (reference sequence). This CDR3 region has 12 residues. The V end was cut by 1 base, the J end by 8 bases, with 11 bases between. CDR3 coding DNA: TGTGCCTGGAGTGCCCAGGGTTTGGGCTACACCTTC. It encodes CAWSAQGLGYTF.

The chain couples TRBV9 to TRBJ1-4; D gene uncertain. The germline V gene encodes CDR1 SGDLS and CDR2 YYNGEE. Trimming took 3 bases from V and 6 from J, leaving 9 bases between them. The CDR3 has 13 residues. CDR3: CASSAEIDEKLFF. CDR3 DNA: TGTGCCAGCAGCGCCGAGATAGATGAAAAACTGTTTTTT.

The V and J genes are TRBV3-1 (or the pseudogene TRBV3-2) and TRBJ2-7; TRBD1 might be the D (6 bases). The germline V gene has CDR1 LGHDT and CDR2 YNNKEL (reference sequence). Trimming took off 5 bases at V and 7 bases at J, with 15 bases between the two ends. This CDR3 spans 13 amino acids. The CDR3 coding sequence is TGTGCCAGCAGCAGGCAGGGGCCGTTGGAGCAGTACTTC. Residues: CASSRQGPLEQYF.

CDR3 region: CASSPRTSGGDNEQFF. CDR3 coding DNA: TGTGCCAGCAGCCCGAGGACTAGCGGGGGAGACAATGAGCAGTTCTTC. The rearrangement uses TRBV7-9 and TRBJ2-1; TRBD2 agrees at 13 bases. The V gene end was trimmed by 5 bases and the J gene end by 5 bases; junction bases not matched to a gene: 6. This CDR3 has 16 residues. In germline, CDR1 is SEHNR, CDR2 FQNEAQ (reference sequence).

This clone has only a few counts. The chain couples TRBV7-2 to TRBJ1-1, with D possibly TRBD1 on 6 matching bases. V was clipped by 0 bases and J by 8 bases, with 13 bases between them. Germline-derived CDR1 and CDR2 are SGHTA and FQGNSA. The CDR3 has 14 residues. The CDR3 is CASSLADSRREAFF. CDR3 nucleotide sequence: TGTGCCAGCAGCTTAGCGGACAGCAGGCGAGAAGCTTTCTTT.

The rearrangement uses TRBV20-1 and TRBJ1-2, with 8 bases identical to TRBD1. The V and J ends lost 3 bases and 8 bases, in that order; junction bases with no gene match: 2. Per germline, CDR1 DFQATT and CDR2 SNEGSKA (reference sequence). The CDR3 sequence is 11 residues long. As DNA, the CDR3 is TGCAGTGCTAGTACAGGGGGAGGCTACACCTTC. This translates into CSASTGGGYTF.

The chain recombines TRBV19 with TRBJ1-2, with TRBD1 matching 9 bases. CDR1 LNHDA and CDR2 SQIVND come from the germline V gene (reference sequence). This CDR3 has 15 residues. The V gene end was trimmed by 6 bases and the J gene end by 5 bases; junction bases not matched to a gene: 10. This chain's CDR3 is CASRAFGGQGYGYTF. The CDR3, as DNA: TGTGCCAGTAGGGCCTTCGGGGGACAGGGATATGGCTACACCTTC.

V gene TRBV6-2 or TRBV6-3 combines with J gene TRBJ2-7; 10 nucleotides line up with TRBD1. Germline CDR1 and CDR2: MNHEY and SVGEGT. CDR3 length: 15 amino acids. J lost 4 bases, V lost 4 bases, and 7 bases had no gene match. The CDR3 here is CASSSRDRGVYEQYF. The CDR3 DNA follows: TGTGCCAGCAGTTCTCGGGACAGGGGAGTTTACGAGCAGTACTTC.

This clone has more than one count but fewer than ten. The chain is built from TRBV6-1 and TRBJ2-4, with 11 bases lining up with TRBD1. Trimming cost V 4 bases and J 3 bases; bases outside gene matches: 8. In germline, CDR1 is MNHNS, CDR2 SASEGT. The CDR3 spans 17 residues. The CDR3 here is CASSALGTGGIKNIQYF. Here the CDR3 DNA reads TGTGCCAGCAGTGCCCTTGGGACAGGGGGGATCAAAAACATTCAGTACTTC.

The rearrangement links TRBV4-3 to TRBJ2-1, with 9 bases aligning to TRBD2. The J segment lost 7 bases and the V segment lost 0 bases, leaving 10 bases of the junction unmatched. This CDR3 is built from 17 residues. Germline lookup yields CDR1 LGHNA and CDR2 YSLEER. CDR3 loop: CASSQDHAGGPRNEQFF. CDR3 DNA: TGCGCCAGCAGCCAAGATCATGCGGGGGGGCCGAGGAATGAGCAGTTCTTC.

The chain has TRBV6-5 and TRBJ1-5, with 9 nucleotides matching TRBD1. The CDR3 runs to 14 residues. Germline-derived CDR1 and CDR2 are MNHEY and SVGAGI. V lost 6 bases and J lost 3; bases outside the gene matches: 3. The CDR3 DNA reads TGTGCCAGCAGCGGACAGGGGAACAATCAGCCCCAGCATTTT. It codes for CASSGQGNNQPQHF.

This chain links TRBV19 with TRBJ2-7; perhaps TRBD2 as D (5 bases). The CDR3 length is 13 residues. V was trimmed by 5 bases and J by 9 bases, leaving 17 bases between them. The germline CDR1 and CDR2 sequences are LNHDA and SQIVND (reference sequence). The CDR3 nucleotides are TGTGCCAGTAGTGGGCAACTAGGGATCGTGCAGTACTTC. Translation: CASSGQLGIVQYF.